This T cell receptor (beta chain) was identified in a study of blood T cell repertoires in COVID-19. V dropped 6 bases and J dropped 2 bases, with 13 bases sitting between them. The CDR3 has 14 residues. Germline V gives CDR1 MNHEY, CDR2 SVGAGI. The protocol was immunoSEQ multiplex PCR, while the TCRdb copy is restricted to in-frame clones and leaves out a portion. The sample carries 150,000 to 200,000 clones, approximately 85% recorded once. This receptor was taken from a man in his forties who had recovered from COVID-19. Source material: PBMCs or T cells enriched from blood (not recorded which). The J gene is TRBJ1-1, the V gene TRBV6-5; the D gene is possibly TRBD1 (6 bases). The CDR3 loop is CASSQRGGNTEAFF. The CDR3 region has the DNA TGTGCCAGCAGCCAGAGGGGGGGTAACACTGAAGCTTTCTTT.